This TCR beta chain was documented in a study of T cell responses to AZD1222 COVID-19 vaccine listed by TCRdb under 2021. For the study in its entirety: Because spike-specific TCR depth and breadth did not differ between the two schedules, AZD1222 recipients who got a second dose at roughly 4 weeks were pooled with those who got a second dose at roughly 12 weeks. A total of 233 trial participants underwent TCR sequencing, of whom roughly 210 had received two doses of AZD1222 and 26 had received two doses of the MenACWY control vaccine. Trial participants were enrolled by age into subgroups of 18-55, 56-69 and 70-plus years, and about 150, 27 and 61 TCR-sequenced participants, respectively, were included in these subgroups. Broad study findings and their caveats: After two AZD1222 doses, spike-specific TCR breadth and depth were significantly higher than at day 0 and than in MenACWY recipients. In the small 56-69-year group, the increase in depth fell short of significance, most likely because of low power. Conclusions about previously exposed vaccinees are limited because only six or seven AZD1222 recipients were SARS-CoV-2 seropositive at baseline. Participants were mostly white British and included more females than males, and it was suggested by the authors that clonal diversity may have been underestimated. Reportedly, almost half of the unique spike-specific TCRs recognized epitopes lying outside the regions that are mutated in the B.1.351 and B.1.1.7 variants. The vaccine-associated CD4 TCRs covered the entire spike protein, and the dominant responses fell in regions 160-218 and 743-854. Because no day 14 peak-response samples were available, the repertoires could be characterized only after the peak T cell response.

V drops 6 bases and J drops 6 bases, leaving 20 bases in between. Reading from cysteine to phenylalanine, the CDR3 counts 15 amino acids. Only the CDR3 DNA stays, 45 bases, in frame from base 1. Via the germline V gene (reference sequence), CDR1 is PRHDT and CDR2 FYEKMQ. A note on this clone: No cognate antigen has been identified for it. No qualities accompany the bases; no much larger clone lies one base away.

Explained via the paper, the time point label denotes: baseline before first vaccination. Vaccinee samples were obtained from the UK trials COV001 and COV002, which included a single-blind randomized controlled phase 2/3 trial of AZD1222 (ChAdOx1 nCoV-19) in healthy adults. For TCRbeta chain sequencing, PBMC samples from trial participants were taken at day 0 and at day 28 after the second dose. The CDR3 regions of human TCRbeta chains were analyzed by immunosequencing. The source study handled its data this way. Repertoire TCRs were matched against a reference library of SARS-CoV-2-specific TCRs generated with the MIRA antigen-specificity platform. Breadth was defined as the fraction of unique TCRs that were SARS-CoV-2-associated, and depth was defined as the fraction of total T cells that were SARS-CoV-2-associated. Using the MIRA data, every spike-specific TCR was mapped to the spike region that the TCR reacted to and assigned to either a CD4 or a CD8 class. Log10-transformed breadth and depth values were compared by one-way ANOVA with Sidak's multiple comparisons tests. The clones in this table, taken by TCRdb from immuneACCESS, are in-frame only. Not every clone is retained; where verified, under half of the shortfall comes from an unresolved V gene, and the cause of the rest is unknown. D and trimming come from the DNA, and the V and J calls and clone size come from that table. The sample has around 180,000 clones on record, around nine tenths of them singletons. The ten largest clones take up approximately 7.7% of the sample.

This specimen consisted of peripheral blood, obtained on day 0 of AZD1222 vaccination. This receptor chain uses TRBV13 and TRBJ1-1; the D gene lacks a confident call. This TCR was recovered from an adult in good health. The base sequence is TGTGCCAGCAGGCAAATACTCTTGAACGGCGCTGAAGCTTTCTTT. Translated, this gives CASRQILLNGAEAFF. With the portions outside the CDR3 filled from the reference TRBV13 and TRBJ1-1 genes, the complete variable region becomes AAGVIQSPRHLIKEKRETATLKCYPIPRHDTVYWYQQGPGQDPQFLISFYEKMQSDKGSIPDRFSAQQFSDYHSELNMSSLELGDSALYFCASRQILLNGAEAFFGQGTRLTVV.